This T cell receptor beta chain stems from a study of OX40 agonist ivuxolimab in advanced cancers. With respect to the entire study: The costimulatory receptor OX40 (CD134) was targeted by ivuxolimab, a fully human IgG2 agonistic monoclonal antibody. Intravenous ivuxolimab was administered to patients every 2 weeks at six dose levels: 0.01, 0.1, 0.3, 1.5, 3 and 10 mg/kg. Among the roughly 52 dose-escalation patients, about 19 had hepatocellular carcinoma, 15 or so melanoma, 9 renal cell carcinoma and 9 head and neck cancer. A male proportion of roughly 80% and a mean age of 60 years, ranging from about 20 to 79, were recorded for the dose-escalation cohort. Prior anti-PD-1, anti-PD-L1 or anti-CTLA-4 therapy was permitted, and 35% to 40% of dose-escalation patients had received checkpoint inhibitors. Three dose-escalation patients achieved partial responses, one with hepatocellular carcinoma and two with cutaneous melanoma. Peripheral TCRbeta sequencing aimed to test whether ivuxolimab altered TCR sequence diversity and caused clonal T-cell expansion. The paper covers the monotherapy dose-escalation part of the phase I ivuxolimab trial, which included N ≈ 50 patients.

Of note for this clone: Its antigen is not yet known. Within one base of it there is no much larger clone, and no base qualities were kept.

CDR1 is given as SEHNR and CDR2 as FQNEAQ, both from the germline V gene (reference sequence). V ends up 1 base short and J 3 bases short, with an unmatched junction base count of 8. The CDR3 holds 17 amino acids from the cysteine to the phenylalanine. Only the CDR3 DNA is retained, 51 bases long and in frame from the first base. Study-level results and caveats: Partial responders in the 0.1-3.0 mg/kg groups had among the lowest normalized peripheral clonal expansion, especially among CD8+ T cells. After ivuxolimab, more expanded clones were found on average in CD8+ T cells than in CD4+ T cells. Antigen specificity was not determined for the clonally expanded peripheral T cells. Low levels of normalized T-cell clonal expansion were also seen in some patients who did not respond. At doses from 0.1 to 3.0 mg/kg, clonal expansion was seen in both CD4+ and CD8+ blood T cells between baseline and week 6.

To sequence the TCRbeta CDR3 region, genomic DNA was isolated from the sorted cells. The immunoSEQ Assay was used for sequencing of TCRbeta CDR3 regions. TCRdb took over this immuneACCESS table, retaining in-frame rearrangements with V and J assigned. Such tables are incomplete; in checked studies, under half of the missing clones stem from an unresolved V gene, and the remainder is unexplained. Here the sample has just over 70,000 clones; roughly 89% occur a single time. Around 0.73% of the sample is taken by the ten largest. The trial excluded patients who had a history of autoimmune disease or who were on systemic immunosuppression. Peripheral blood for TCR sequencing was collected from all dose cohorts at baseline, on cycle 4 day 1, and on cycle 7 day 1. The samples were drawn from a first-in-human, open-label, multicenter phase I dose-escalation trial of ivuxolimab. The trial enrolled adults with locally advanced or metastatic head and neck squamous cell, hepatocellular, melanoma or renal cell carcinoma. CD4+ and CD8+ T cells were sorted separately from peripheral blood before TCR sequencing.

The material was CD4+ or CD8+ T cells sorted from blood, obtained in a trial of the OX40 agonist ivuxolimab. Rearrangement joined TRBV7-9 to TRBJ2-3; the junction holds 9 bases that match TRBD1. This clonotype originated in an adult with an advanced solid tumor such as melanoma, head and neck, liver or kidney cancer. The DNA sequence reads TGTGCCAGCAGCTTAGGCGCCACGACAGGGGGTACAGATACGCAGTATTTT. The translation is CASSLGATTGGTDTQYF.